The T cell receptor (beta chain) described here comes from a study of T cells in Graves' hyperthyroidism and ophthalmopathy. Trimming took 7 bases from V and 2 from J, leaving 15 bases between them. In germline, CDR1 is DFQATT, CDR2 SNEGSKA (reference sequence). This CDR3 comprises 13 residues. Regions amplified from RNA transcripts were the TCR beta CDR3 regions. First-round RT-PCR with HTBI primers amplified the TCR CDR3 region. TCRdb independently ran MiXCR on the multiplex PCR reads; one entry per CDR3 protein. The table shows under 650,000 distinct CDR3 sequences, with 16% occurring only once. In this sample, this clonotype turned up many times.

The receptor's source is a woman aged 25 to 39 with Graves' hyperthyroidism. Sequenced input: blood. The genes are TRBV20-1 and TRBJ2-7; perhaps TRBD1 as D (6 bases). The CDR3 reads CSGTPRQAYEQYF. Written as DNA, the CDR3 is TGCAGTGGGACCCCTCGACAGGCCTACGAGCAGTACTTC.